Below, 28 T cell receptor beta chains from the same sample are listed, as sequenced in a study of blood T cell repertoires in COVID-19. Some clones are missing from TCRdb's copy, which holds only in-frame ones; the method was immunoSEQ multiplex PCR. The sample holds 200,000 to 250,000 clones, under 85% seen once. Sample: peripheral blood. Receptor source: a woman aged 30 to 39 with COVID-19, enrolled during active disease.

The chain uses TRBV18 and TRBJ1-2, with TRBD1 identical over 8 bases. Germline V gives CDR1 KGHSH, CDR2 LQKENI. Germline trimming cut 8 bases from V and 3 bases from J; bases unmatched to any gene: 14. The length of the CDR3 is 16 residues. The CDR3 loop is CASQRDRGGIDYGYTF. CDR3 coding DNA: TGTGCCAGCCAACGCGACAGGGGTGGTATTGACTATGGCTACACCTTC. Full variable domain (remainder filled in from reference TRBV18 and TRBJ1-2): NAGVMQNPRHLVRRRGQEARLRCSPMKGHSHVYWYRQLPEEGLKFMVYLQKENIIDESGMPKERFSAEFPKEGPSILRIQQVVRGDSAAYFCASQRDRGGIDYGYTFGSGTRLTVV.

The rearrangement links TRBV6-1 to TRBJ1-1, with unresolved D. The germline V gene encodes CDR1 MNHNS and CDR2 SASEGT. Between the trimmed V and J ends, which lost 2 bases and 8 bases, there was a span of 9 bases. This CDR3 has 12 amino acids. CDR3 in DNA: TGTGCCAGCAGTGAACGGGTCTGGGAAGCTTTCTTT. Its protein product is CASSERVWEAFF.

The chain combines TRBV4-2 with TRBJ2-1; 13 bases map to TRBD2. The CDR3 is 17 residues long. Per germline, CDR1 LGHNA and CDR2 YNFKEQ. V was clipped by 0 bases and J by 7 bases; unmatched bases: 6. Here the CDR3 DNA reads TGTGCCAGCAGCCAAGAACCCGCACTAGCGGGAGGGAATGAGCAGTTCTTC. Encoded protein: CASSQEPALAGGNEQFF.

The V call is TRBV10-3, the J call TRBJ2-7, with TRBD2 matching over 11 bases. In germline, CDR1 is ENHRY, CDR2 SYGVKD. The trim removed 1 base at V and 1 base at J, leaving 9 bases unmatched. CDR3 size: 18 residues. The CDR3 loop is CAISEFTSGSGRSYEQYF. CDR3 in DNA: TGTGCCATCAGTGAGTTTACTAGCGGGAGTGGGCGGTCCTACGAGCAGTACTTC.

This sequence joins TRBV6-1 and TRBJ1-6; TRBD1 is a possible D gene (5 bases). Per germline, CDR1 MNHNS and CDR2 SASEGT. This CDR3 is 17 amino acids long. V was shortened by 3 bases and J by 7 bases, with 19 bases between the two germline ends. CDR3 amino acids: CASSDPQGRPLNSPLHF. In DNA, the CDR3 is TGTGCCAGCAGTGACCCCCAGGGCAGGCCCTTGAATTCACCCCTCCACTTT.

The chain recombines TRBV28 with TRBJ2-1; 8 bases line up with TRBD1. Unmatched junction bases numbered 11, after V lost 4 bases and J lost 3 bases. CDR1 is MDHEN, CDR2 SYDVKM, per germline. The CDR3 totals 17 residues. The CDR3 loop is CASSSPWPGQDYNEQFF. Here the CDR3 DNA reads TGTGCCAGCAGTTCGCCATGGCCGGGACAGGACTACAATGAGCAGTTCTTC.

This chain joins TRBV9 and TRBJ2-7; 8 nucleotides agree with TRBD2. Germline CDR1 and CDR2: SGDLS and YYNGEE. The length of the CDR3 is 15 residues. V lost 2 bases and J lost 5; bases outside the gene matches: 9. CDR3 amino acids: CASSVEGSGGDEQYF. The CDR3 nucleotides are TGTGCCAGCAGCGTTGAGGGGAGCGGGGGCGACGAGCAGTACTTC.

The rearrangement joins TRBV7-9 to TRBJ2-2; tentative D call: TRBD2 (5 bases). In germline, CDR1 is SEHNR, CDR2 FQNEAQ (reference sequence). V gave up 5 bases and J gave up 5 bases, with 18 bases separating them. This CDR3 contains 16 residues. The DNA of the CDR3 is TGTGCCAGCAGCCCCGGAACGGGGTCGTCAACCGGGGAGCTGTTTTTT. Translation gives CASSPGTGSSTGELFF. Variable domain in full (rest from reference TRBV7-9 and TRBJ2-2): DTGVSQNPRHKITKRGQNVTFRCDPISEHNRLYWYRQTLGQGPEFLTYFQNEAQLEKSRLLSDRFSAERPKGSFSTLEIQRTEQGDSAMYLCASSPGTGSSTGELFFGEGSRLTVL.

V is TRBV5-6 and J is TRBJ1-1; no firm D call. The CDR3 length is 11 residues. The V end was cut by 1 base, the J end by 6 bases, with 4 bases between. Germline V lookup: CDR1 SGHDT, CDR2 YYEEEE. CDR3 sequence reads: CASSLFAEAFF. In DNA, the CDR3 is TGTGCCAGCAGCTTGTTCGCTGAAGCTTTCTTT.

V gene TRBV18 combines with J gene TRBJ2-3, with D hard to call. CDR3 length equals 14 residues. V lost 1 base and J lost 4, with 9 bases in between. Germline V gives CDR1 KGHSH, CDR2 LQKENI. The CDR3 coding sequence is TGTGCCAGCTCACCACAACTTGAGGCAGATACGCAGTATTTT. Protein: CASSPQLEADTQYF.

The chain is built from TRBV19 and TRBJ2-1; 13 nucleotides line up with TRBD2. CDR3 length: 18 residues. Germline CDR1 LNHDA, CDR2 SQIVND (reference sequence). J lost 0 bases, V lost 1 base, and 3 bases had no gene match. The DNA of the CDR3 is TGTGCCAGTAGTATAGGACTAGCGGGGGGAAGCTCCTACAATGAGCAGTTCTTC. It specifies CASSIGLAGGSSYNEQFF.

The rearrangement uses TRBV5-4 and TRBJ1-6, with TRBD1 identical over 11 bases. The junction had 7 bases not matched to a gene; V was cut back by 4 bases and J by 7 bases. Germline CDR1 reads SGHNT; CDR2 reads YYREEE (reference sequence). The CDR3 covers 16 residues. This chain's CDR3 is CASSHPGQGANSPLHF. The DNA for the CDR3 is TGTGCCAGCAGCCATCCAGGACAGGGGGCGAATTCACCCCTCCACTTT.

V is TRBV29-1 and J is TRBJ1-1; no reliable D call. Trimming left V 0 bases short and J 3 bases short, with 8 bases between. This CDR3 contains 13 residues. Germline values: CDR1 SQVTM, CDR2 ANQGSEA. The CDR3, as DNA: TGCAGCGTTGAAGAACAGCAGGACACTGAAGCTTTCTTT. It is translated as CSVEEQQDTEAFF.

The chain is built from TRBV7-9 and TRBJ1-1; 7 bases align to TRBD1. Trimming took 5 bases from V and 1 from J; bases not matched to a gene: 10. The CDR3 extends over 16 amino acids. Germline loops: CDR1 SEHNR, CDR2 FQNEAQ (reference sequence). The CDR3 loop is CASSGRDRVANTEAFF. As DNA, the CDR3 is TGTGCCAGCAGCGGGAGAGACAGGGTCGCGAACACTGAAGCTTTCTTT. The variable domain in full, with the rest retrieved from reference TRBV7-9 and TRBJ1-1, is DTGVSQNPRHKITKRGQNVTFRCDPISEHNRLYWYRQTLGQGPEFLTYFQNEAQLEKSRLLSDRFSAERPKGSFSTLEIQRTEQGDSAMYLCASSGRDRVANTEAFFGQGTRLTVV.

CDR3 in amino acids: CASSQDPDRIDTQYF. As DNA, the CDR3 is TGCGCCAGCAGCCAAGATCCGGACAGAATAGATACGCAGTATTTT. The rearrangement uses TRBV4-1 and TRBJ2-3; a possible D gene is TRBD1 (6 bases). Trimming removed 0 bases at V and 5 bases at J, with 12 bases between. Germline lookup yields CDR1 MGHRA and CDR2 YSYEKL. CDR3 length: 15 residues.

The V gene is TRBV13, the J gene TRBJ2-3; D may be TRBD2 (6 bases). V was clipped by 8 bases and J by 5 bases, with 14 bases between them. The V gene's germline CDR1 is PRHDT and CDR2 FYEKMQ (reference sequence). CDR3 size: 13 residues. This CDR3 is CASAELAGDTQYF. The CDR3 DNA reads as TGTGCCAGCGCGGAACTAGCAGGAGATACGCAGTATTTT.

As concerns this clone: This specimen includes other DNA sequences encoding the same CDR3. This chain uses TRBV19 with TRBJ1-1; D not resolved. V was cut by 7 bases and J by 2 bases, with 5 bases left in between. The CDR3 contains 11 residues. Per germline, CDR1 LNHDA and CDR2 SQIVND (reference sequence). The CDR3 is CASTGNTEAFF. CDR3 nucleotides: TGTGCCAGTACGGGAAACACTGAAGCTTTCTTT.

The CDR3 coding sequence is TGTGCCAGTAGCCGACAGGGAATTAATCAGCCCCAGCATTTT. As protein: CASSRQGINQPQHF. The gene calls are TRBV19 and TRBJ1-5; 7 nucleotides align to TRBD1. There are 14 residues in the CDR3. Trimming at V came to 6 bases and at J to 4 bases, leaving 6 bases not matched to a gene. Germline CDR1 is LNHDA and CDR2 is SQIVND (reference sequence). Looking up the rest from reference TRBV19 and TRBJ1-5 gives the full variable domain: DGGITQSPKYLFRKEGQNVTLSCEQNLNHDAMYWYRQDPGQGLRLIYYSQIVNDFQKGDIAEGYSVSREKKESFPLTVTSAQKNPTAFYLCASSRQGINQPQHFGDGTRLSIL.

This clone was seen a handful of times. V usage is TRBV4-3 and J usage is TRBJ1-2; D unresolved. V gave up 0 bases and J gave up 5 bases, with 16 bases separating them. CDR1 and CDR2 (germline): LGHNA, YSLEER. The CDR3 extends over 16 amino acids. CDR3 region: CASSQDQNSGRYGYTF. The CDR3 DNA reads as TGCGCCAGCAGCCAAGATCAAAACAGCGGAAGATATGGCTACACCTTC.

The V call is TRBV5-1, the J call TRBJ2-5, with 8 bases aligning to TRBD1. V gave up 2 bases and J gave up 0 bases; unmatched junction bases: 3. CDR1 SGHRS and CDR2 YFSETQ come from the germline V gene. The CDR3 runs to 15 residues. CDR3 residues: CASSFRQGYQETQYF. The CDR3 DNA is TGCGCCAGCAGCTTCCGACAGGGGTACCAAGAGACCCAGTACTTC.

V and J are TRBV2 and TRBJ1-2; possibly TRBD1 for D (6 bases). V was pared by 7 bases and J by 8 bases, with 11 bases between. CDR1 is SNHLY and CDR2 is FYNNEI in the germline V gene. This CDR3 contains 11 residues. DNA for the CDR3: TGTGCCAGCAAGTTCCAGGGGGGCTACACCTTC. Residues: CASKFQGGYTF. The full variable domain, in which reference TRBV2 and TRBJ1-2 provide the parts outside the CDR3, is EPEVTQTPSHQVTQMGQEVILRCVPISNHLYFYWYRQILGQKVEFLVSFYNNEISEKSEIFDDQFSVERPDGSNFTLKIRSTKLEDSAMYFCASKFQGGYTFGSGTRLTVV.

The chain couples TRBV23-1 to TRBJ1-1; the D gene is possibly TRBD1 (5 bases). TRBV23-1 is designated an ORF whose function remains uncertain. The CDR3 extends over 15 amino acids. Between the trimmed V and J ends, which lost 2 bases and 0 bases, there was a span of 10 bases. The CDR3 loop is CASSQREGMNTEAFF. CDR3 bases: TGCGCCAGCAGTCAACGGGAGGGGATGAACACTGAAGCTTTCTTT.

The chain couples TRBV7-9 to TRBJ2-7; D is unclear. The ends were cut back, 2 bases at V and 6 bases at J, with 11 bases in the middle. The germline gives CDR1 SEHNR, CDR2 FQNEAQ (reference sequence). The CDR3 runs to 13 residues. The DNA for the CDR3 is TGTGCCAGCAGCTTAAGCGAGGCTGGCGAGCAGTACTTC. As protein: CASSLSEAGEQYF.

V and J are TRBV7-8 and TRBJ1-2; no definite D call. CDR1 is SGHVS, CDR2 FQNEAQ, per germline. V was trimmed by 2 bases and J by 6 bases, leaving 13 bases between them. The CDR3 has 14 amino acids. CDR3 sequence: CASSLSEASHGYTF. The DNA of the CDR3 is TGTGCCAGCAGCTTATCAGAGGCCTCGCATGGCTACACCTTC.

The chain has TRBV5-6 and TRBJ2-3; D uncertain. The germline V gene encodes CDR1 SGHDT and CDR2 YYEEEE. The ends were cut back, 1 base at V and 1 base at J, with 7 bases in the middle. The CDR3 totals 14 residues. The CDR3 loop is CASSLSLRTDTQYF. The CDR3 region has the DNA TGTGCCAGCAGCTTGTCCCTACGCACAGATACGCAGTATTTT.

There are a few counts of this clone. CDR3 protein: CAWSVSWTGEGYTF. The CDR3 nucleotides are TGTGCCTGGAGCGTAAGTTGGACAGGGGAAGGCTACACCTTC. This chain joins TRBV30 and TRBJ1-2; TRBD1 agrees at 9 bases. Germline trimming cut 3 bases from V and 8 bases from J; bases unmatched to any gene: 10. This CDR3 has 14 residues. CDR1 GTSNPN and CDR2 SVGIG come from the germline V gene (reference sequence).

This chain joins TRBV28 and TRBJ1-2; 9 bases fit TRBD1. CDR1 and CDR2 (germline): MDHEN, SYDVKM. The CDR3 runs 16 residues. J was trimmed by 8 bases and V by 6 bases; bases with no gene match: 16. Here the CDR3 reads CASSPPTGQGREGYTF. The CDR3 DNA is TGTGCCAGCAGCCCTCCTACGGGACAGGGTAGGGAAGGCTACACCTTC.

The chain employs TRBV27 and TRBJ2-1; 9 bases are shared with TRBD2. The CDR3 extends over 14 amino acids. Germline values: CDR1 MNHEY, CDR2 SMNVEV (reference sequence). V dropped 9 bases and J dropped 6; count of bases not matched to a gene: 9. Here the CDR3 DNA reads TGTGCCAGGATTAGCGGGGGCCCCAGCAATGAGCAGTTCTTC. The encoded protein is CARISGGPSNEQFF.